The 18 T cell receptor beta chains below come from one sample, sequenced in a study of blood T cells in healthy people across ages. The use of a sample-barcoded 5' primer and a J-beta primer mix characterized a second PCR of about 7 to 12 cycles. TCRdb recomputed calls from the 5' RACE reads with MiXCR, one row per CDR3 protein. Of under 1,100,000 distinct CDR3 sequences listed, under 30% were seen once; the top ten hold approximately 0.7%. This sample also appeared in a second study, on T cells of mothers and their children.

What was sequenced was blood. The source is a girl aged 2 to 10 in good health.

This clonotype was picked up a small number of times. The chain has TRBV4-2 and TRBJ2-5, with a possible D match to TRBD1 (6 bases). The J call is in doubt because the DNA end fits TRBJ2-7 better. This CDR3 spans 14 amino acids. Germline V CDR1 and CDR2: LGHNA, YNFKEQ. In nucleotides, the CDR3 is TGTGCCAGCAGCCAAGCCGGGCCAGGGGACGAGCAGTACTTC. This gives the protein CASSQAGPGDEQYF.

Here the CDR3 reads CASTIAGLHEQYF. CDR3 coding DNA: TGTGCCAGCACCATTGCGGGTTTGCACGAGCAGTACTTC. V and J are TRBV6-5 and TRBJ2-1, with a weak D call TRBD2 (5 bases). Judging by the DNA end, TRBJ2-7 fits better; the J call may be wrong. Germline V CDR1 and CDR2: MNHEY, SVGAGI. This CDR3 is 13 amino acids long.

V is TRBV7-2 and J is TRBJ1-2; no clear D gene. V lost 1 base and J lost 8, with 14 bases in between. The CDR3 has 14 residues. Germline values: CDR1 SGHTA, CDR2 FQGNSA. This CDR3 reads CASSLVGGWRGYTF. CDR3 nucleotides: TGTGCCAGCAGCTTAGTGGGAGGCTGGAGGGGCTACACCTTC.

This clonotype was found a few times. The chain joins TRBV7-9 to TRBJ2-7; tentatively, D is TRBD1 or TRBD2 (5 bases each). Trimming pared 6 bases from V and 6 bases from J, leaving 18 bases between. The CDR3 is 14 amino acids. Germline V lookup: CDR1 SEHNR, CDR2 FQNEAQ (reference sequence). CDR3 loop: CASRGEHAGSEQYF. CDR3 nucleotides: TGTGCCAGCAGAGGGGAGCATGCGGGCTCCGAGCAGTACTTC.

This clonotype was seen a few times. V gene TRBV6-5 combines with J gene TRBJ1-3; weak D call: TRBD1 (6 bases). Trimming removed 5 bases at V and 7 bases at J, with 12 bases between. The CDR3 loop spans 13 amino acids. Germline V gene data show CDR1 as MNHEY and CDR2 as SVGAGI. DNA of the CDR3: TGTGCCAGCAGTCGTGACACAGGGAACACCATATATTTT. It codes for CASSRDTGNTIYF.

The rearrangement joins TRBV20-1 to TRBJ2-5, with D perhaps TRBD1 or TRBD2 (5 bases each). The J call is doubtful: the DNA matches TRBJ2-1 better. The CDR3 is 18 amino acids. Looked up from germline, CDR1 is DFQATT and CDR2 is SNEGSKA (reference sequence). CDR3 DNA sequence: TGCAGTGCTAGAGGGATCGCAACGTGGGCAGGATCTTCGAGGGGGCAGTTCTTC. Translating it yields CSARGIATWAGSSRGQFF.

This sequence joins TRBV20-1 and TRBJ2-5; D may match TRBD1 or TRBD2 (5 bases each). This CDR3 is built from 13 residues. Germline lookup yields CDR1 DFQATT and CDR2 SNEGSKA (reference sequence). The CDR3: CSADGDRQETQYF. The CDR3 nucleotides are TGCAGCGCCGACGGGGACCGCCAAGAGACCCAGTACTTC.

This clonotype was counted at least ten times. The chain is built from TRBV27 and TRBJ2-5; 7 bases line up with TRBD2. Trimming cost V 4 bases and J 5 bases; bases outside gene matches: 7. The CDR3 is 14 residues long. The germline CDR1 and CDR2 sequences are MNHEY and SMNVEV (reference sequence). CDR3 loop: CASSWGGGRETQYF. Here the CDR3 DNA reads TGTGCCAGCAGTTGGGGGGGTGGAAGGGAGACCCAGTACTTC.

This clonotype was counted only a few times. Given the absence of the conserved phenylalanine or tryptophan at the CDR3 end, a read error is likely. This chain connects TRBV4-1 to TRBJ1-5, with D unresolved. The CDR3 has 13 amino acids. Looked up from germline, CDR1 is MGHRA and CDR2 is YSYEKL. Trimming left V 3 bases short and J 10 bases short, with 13 bases between. CDR3 bases: TGCGCCAGCAGCCAGGAACTTTTGCGCCCCCAGCATCTT. It codes for CASSQELLRPQHL.

The V call is TRBV5-1, the J call TRBJ2-5; D is possibly TRBD1 (6 bases). CDR3 size: 13 residues. Germline CDR1 SGHRS, CDR2 YFSETQ. The V and J ends lost 0 bases and 6 bases respectively, with 9 bases between them. CDR3 amino acids: CASSLDRDKTQYF. The CDR3 DNA reads as TGCGCCAGCAGCTTGGACAGGGATAAGACCCAGTACTTC. Based on the CDR3 plus reference TRBV5-1 and TRBJ2-5, the full variable domain is KAGVTQTPRYLIKTRGQQVTLSCSPISGHRSVSWYQQTPGQGLQFLFEYFSETQRNKGNFPGRFSGRQFSNSRSEMNVSTLELGDSALYLCASSLDRDKTQYFGPGTRLLVL.

The chain carries TRBV7-2 and TRBJ1-2, with no clear D. Trimming took off 5 bases at V and 7 bases at J, with 11 bases between the two ends. This CDR3 spans 12 amino acids. The germline V gene encodes CDR1 SGHTA and CDR2 FQGNSA. The CDR3 DNA reads as TGTGCCAGCAGCCCAAATTATCTTGGCTACACCTTC. Translated, it gives CASSPNYLGYTF.

The chain employs TRBV5-5 and TRBJ1-2; TRBD1 matches 10 bases. With V trimmed by 3 bases and J by 5 bases, 4 bases remained unmatched. Germline V gives CDR1 SGHKS, CDR2 YYEKEE (reference sequence). The CDR3 runs 14 residues. CDR3 protein: CASSWGQGTYGYTF. The DNA for the CDR3 is TGTGCCAGCAGCTGGGGACAGGGGACGTATGGCTACACCTTC.

This clonotype occurred a few times. The rearrangement links TRBV12-3 or TRBV12-4 to TRBJ1-4; 7 bases line up with TRBD1. There are 15 residues in the CDR3. With V trimmed by 5 bases and J by 5 bases, 8 bases remained unmatched. CDR3 residues: CASSLARTGNEKLFF. CDR3 coding DNA: TGTGCCAGCAGTCTCGCCCGGACAGGAAATGAAAAACTGTTTTTT.

In this sample, this clonotype turned up a few times. The rearrangement uses TRBV4-1 and TRBJ2-1; maybe TRBD1 (5 bases). The V gene lost 3 bases and the J gene lost 9 bases, with 18 bases spanning the gap. CDR1 and CDR2 (germline): MGHRA, YSYEKL. The CDR3 is 15 residues long. The CDR3 here is CASSHPAPRVPEQFF. The CDR3, as DNA: TGCGCCAGCAGCCATCCCGCGCCCAGGGTTCCTGAGCAGTTCTTC.

The chain has TRBV12-3 or TRBV12-4 and TRBJ2-3; 9 positions match TRBD2. The CDR3 runs to 16 residues. J gave up 5 bases and V 5 bases, and 11 bases lay outside the gene matches. The CDR3 here is CASSPWASGIGDTQYF. CDR3 nucleotides: TGTGCCAGCAGTCCCTGGGCTAGCGGGATAGGAGATACGCAGTATTTT.

This rearrangement joins TRBV29-1 to TRBJ2-1, with D possibly TRBD1 on 6 matching bases. The V end lost 4 bases, the J end lost 9 bases, and 16 bases lay between the germline ends. The CDR3 loop spans 13 amino acids. Germline V gene lookup returns CDR1 SQVTM and CDR2 ANQGSEA. The CDR3 DNA reads TGCAGCGTTGGTGGGACATTAATGGGTGAGCAGTTCTTC. It specifies CSVGGTLMGEQFF.

The chain combines TRBV3-1 with TRBJ1-2; D call uncertain. The V and J ends lost 3 bases and 5 bases respectively, with 25 bases between them. The CDR3 runs 18 residues. Germline-derived CDR1 and CDR2 are LGHDT and YNNKEL (reference sequence). In nucleotides, the CDR3 is TGTGCCAGCAGCCAGGAAGGTTTTTTTGGGGAAGAAGCTTATGGCTACACCTTC. Translating it yields CASSQEGFFGEEAYGYTF.

The V gene is TRBV25-1, the J gene TRBJ1-2, with no clear D. The V end was cut by 3 bases, the J end by 3 bases, with 5 bases between. The length of the CDR3 is 12 residues. The germline V gene encodes CDR1 MGHDK and CDR2 SYGVNS. In DNA form, the CDR3 reads TGTGCCAGCAGTGAGCAGTACTATGGCTACACCTTC. Translation gives CASSEQYYGYTF.